This passage covers 21 T cell receptor beta chains from one sample sequenced in a study of response to subunit inactivated influenza vaccine. MiXCR, applied by TCRdb to the RT-PCR reads, yields one record per CDR3 protein. The table has more than 400,000 distinct CDR3 sequences, approximately 7.2% seen once; the top ten hold around 13%. The sample was PBMCs from blood, taken less than 25 months after vaccination. The receptors shown here come from a man in his fifties or sixties who received an inactivated influenza vaccine.

Remarks on this clonotype: Since a much larger clone is just one base distant, this may be a read error. The rearrangement uses TRBV11-2 and TRBJ2-1; perhaps TRBD2 as D (6 bases). Germline V lookup: CDR1 SGHAT, CDR2 FQNNGV. The CDR3 consists of 18 residues. V was clipped by 5 bases and J by 0 bases, with 20 bases between them. CDR3 bases: TGTGCCAGCAGCGCGGGAAACATGGGGTGGAGCTCCTACAATGAGCAGTTCTTC. Translating gives CASSAGNMGWSSYNEQFF.

This chain's CDR3 is CASSHQGSGVGYTF. CDR3 nucleotide sequence: TGCGCCAGCAGCCACCAAGGGTCAGGGGTTGGCTACACCTTC. This chain joins TRBV4-1 and TRBJ1-2; perhaps TRBD1 as D (6 bases). Germline lookup yields CDR1 MGHRA and CDR2 YSYEKL. CDR3 size: 14 residues. Trimming left V 3 bases short and J 7 bases short, with 15 bases between.

The chain links TRBV20-1 to TRBJ2-3; 7 bases are a match to TRBD2. Unmatched junction bases numbered 7, after V lost 5 bases and J lost 5 bases. CDR1 DFQATT and CDR2 SNEGSKA come from the germline V gene (reference sequence). The CDR3 contains 13 residues. The chain's CDR3 is CSAPASGVDTQYF. CDR3 DNA: TGCAGTGCTCCCGCCAGCGGGGTAGATACGCAGTATTTT.

The chain uses TRBV7-6 and TRBJ2-1, with TRBD1 matching over 7 bases. This CDR3 is built from 17 residues. The ends lost 0 bases at V and 8 bases at J; junction bases unmatched: 13. Germline CDR1 is SGHVS and CDR2 is FNYEAQ. This CDR3 reads CASSLASRTGFLDEQFF. The DNA of the CDR3 is TGTGCCAGCAGCTTAGCGTCCAGGACAGGATTCTTGGATGAGCAGTTCTTC. The whole variable domain, remainder taken from reference TRBV7-6 and TRBJ2-1, is GAGVSQSPRYKVTKRGQDVALRCDPISGHVSLYWYRQALGQGPEFLTYFNYEAQQDKSGLPNDRFSAERPEGSISTLTIQRTEQRDSAMYRCASSLASRTGFLDEQFFGPGTRLTVL.

V usage is TRBV1 and J usage is TRBJ1-3; TRBD1, the table's D call, was not compared with the DNA. TRBV1 is a known pseudogene. The CDR3 runs to 19 residues. The CDR3 bases are TGCACCAGCAGCCAATTTTGGGACAGAGGTGCGGGGCCTGGAAACACCATATATTTT. Translation gives CTSSQFWDRGAGPGNTIYF.

There are a few counts of this clonotype. The chain recombines TRBV20-1 with TRBJ2-4; D is unclear. This CDR3 contains 15 residues. Trimming removed 5 bases from V and 1 base from J, with 15 bases in between. Germline V gene data show CDR1 as DFQATT and CDR2 as SNEGSKA (reference sequence). The CDR3 nucleotides read TGCAGTGCTCCGGTTGTACATGAGGCCAAAAACATTCAGTACTTC. Translating it yields CSAPVVHEAKNIQYF.

This clonotype was found many times. V is TRBV10-3 and J is TRBJ2-2, with 11 bases that match TRBD1. The CDR3 contains 15 residues. The germline CDR1 and CDR2 sequences are ENHRY and SYGVKD. The ends lost 10 bases at V and 4 bases at J; junction bases unmatched: 8. The CDR3 DNA sequence: TGTGCCACCGGAACCGGGACAGGGGGCACCGGGGAGCTGTTTTTT. It specifies CATGTGTGGTGELFF.

The chain recombines TRBV7-2 with TRBJ2-5, with D perhaps TRBD1 (6 bases). The germline gives CDR1 SGHTA, CDR2 FQGNSA. This CDR3 contains 16 residues. V was cut by 4 bases and J by 0 bases, with 15 bases left in between. The CDR3 is CASSSRGQRDQETQYF. Written as DNA, the CDR3 is TGTGCCAGCAGCTCACGTGGACAGAGAGACCAAGAGACCCAGTACTTC.

This clonotype was detected many times. V usage is TRBV12-3 or TRBV12-4 and J usage is TRBJ1-6, with TRBD1 matching 9 bases. Germline trimming cut 1 base from V and 8 bases from J; bases unmatched to any gene: 6. The CDR3 totals 16 residues. This CDR3 reads CASSLDRWTGDSPLHF. CDR3 DNA sequence: TGTGCCAGCAGTTTAGACAGGTGGACAGGGGATTCACCCCTCCACTTT.

At least ten counts were recorded for this clonotype. V gene TRBV2 combines with J gene TRBJ2-4; D is unclear. This CDR3 has 12 residues. The V end was cut by 9 bases, the J end by 0 bases, with 6 bases between. Germline assignment: CDR1 SNHLY and CDR2 FYNNEI. CDR3 in amino acids: CARPEAKNIQYF. The CDR3 nucleotides read TGTGCCAGACCAGAAGCCAAAAACATTCAGTACTTC.

V and J are TRBV13 and TRBJ2-1, with 8 bases that match TRBD2. Germline V gene sequence: CDR1 PRHDT, CDR2 FYEKMQ (reference sequence). CDR3 length: 14 residues. V gave up 10 bases and J gave up 7 bases; unmatched junction bases: 12. In nucleotides, the CDR3 is TGTGCCACGACGACAGCGGGAGTATTAAATGAGCAGTTCTTC. It encodes CATTTAGVLNEQFF.

This clonotype appeared a few times. The J gene is TRBJ1-5, the V gene TRBV18, with D uncertain. Trimming shortened V by 4 bases and J by 3 bases, and 7 bases separated the two germline ends. Germline-derived CDR1 and CDR2 are KGHSH and LQKENI. The CDR3 totals 13 residues. As DNA, the CDR3 is TGTGCCAGCTCACTCGATATCAATCAGCCCCAGCATTTT. Its translation: CASSLDINQPQHF. The full variable domain, its missing parts supplied by reference TRBV18 and TRBJ1-5, is NAGVMQNPRHLVRRRGQEARLRCSPMKGHSHVYWYRQLPEEGLKFMVYLQKENIIDESGMPKERFSAEFPKEGPSILRIQQVVRGDSAAYFCASSLDINQPQHFGDGTRLSIL.

Many counts were recorded for this clonotype. The gene calls are TRBV6-2 or TRBV6-3 and TRBJ1-2, with D maybe TRBD1 (6 bases). The V end was cut by 2 bases, the J end by 5 bases, with 18 bases between. The CDR3 spans 16 residues. CDR1 is MNHEY, CDR2 SVGEGT, per germline. The CDR3 bases are TGTGCCAGCAGTTACATTCCACGGAGGGGGTATTATGGCTACACCTTC. The encoded protein is CASSYIPRRGYYGYTF.

Many counts were recorded for this clonotype. The chain carries TRBV29-1 and TRBJ2-5, with 8 bases fitting TRBD1. J was trimmed by 4 bases and V by 3 bases; bases with no gene match: 7. This CDR3 contains 14 residues. Germline V lookup: CDR1 SQVTM, CDR2 ANQGSEA. CDR3 nucleotides: TGCAGCGTTGAGGTCGGAACAGGGGGAGAGACCCAGTACTTC. This gives the protein CSVEVGTGGETQYF.

Concerning this clonotype itself: A much larger clone is a single base away; this may be a read error. V is TRBV20-1 and J is TRBJ2-1; possible D gene TRBD2, 6 bases. The CDR3 totals 14 residues. The germline V gene has CDR1 DFQATT and CDR2 SNEGSKA (reference sequence). Trimming removed 6 bases at V and 4 bases at J, with 16 bases between. The CDR3 is CSAGSELGYNEQFF. The CDR3 DNA follows: TGCAGTGCCGGGAGTGAGTTAGGTTACAATGAGCAGTTCTTC.

DNA of the CDR3: TGTGCCAGCAGCTTCATACCGGACACCATATATTTT. Translation gives CASSFIPDTIYF. The chain uses TRBV5-8 and TRBJ1-3; D is ambiguous. CDR3 length: 12 amino acids. CDR1 is SGHTS, CDR2 YDEGEE, per germline. Trimming shortened V by 2 bases and J by 8 bases, and 8 bases separated the two germline ends. Together with reference TRBV5-8 and TRBJ1-3, the CDR3 gives the full variable domain: EAGVTQSPTHLIKTRGQQATLRCSPISGHTSVYWYQQALGLGLQFLLWYDEGEERNRGNFPPRFSGRQFPNYSSELNVNALELEDSALYLCASSFIPDTIYFGEGSWLTVV.

This clonotype occurred a few times. The CDR3 sequence: CASSQIQGAGYEQYF. For the CDR3, the DNA is TGTGCCAGCAGCCAAATACAGGGGGCGGGCTACGAGCAGTACTTC. The chain links TRBV4-2 to TRBJ2-7; 9 bases map to TRBD1. The CDR3 spans 15 residues. The germline gives CDR1 LGHNA, CDR2 YNFKEQ. The V and J ends lost 2 bases and 3 bases, in that order; junction bases with no gene match: 5.

This clonotype was counted a few times. V gene TRBV4-3 combines with J gene TRBJ2-2; tentatively, D is TRBD1 or TRBD2 (5 bases each). The germline gives CDR1 LGHNA, CDR2 YSLEER. V was clipped by 3 bases and J by 6 bases, with 8 bases between them. This CDR3 contains 13 residues. The CDR3 DNA is TGCGCCAGCAGCCAGTGGGGGTCCGGGGAGCTGTTTTTT. It codes for CASSQWGSGELFF.

This clonotype appeared a few times. This rearrangement joins TRBV27 to TRBJ2-6; 9 nucleotides line up with TRBD1. V lost 6 bases, J lost 4 bases, and 4 bases stayed unmatched. The CDR3 has 15 residues. The V gene's germline CDR1 is MNHEY and CDR2 SMNVEV (reference sequence). DNA of the CDR3: TGTGCCAGCAGGGCACAGGGGGCCGGGGCCAACGTCCTGACTTTC. Protein product: CASRAQGAGANVLTF.

The chain is built from TRBV7-2 and TRBJ2-7; unclear D gene. CDR3 size: 12 residues. With 2 bases removed from V and 7 bases from J, the gap between germline ends came to 9 bases. Germline CDR1 SGHTA, CDR2 FQGNSA. For the CDR3, the DNA is TGTGCCAGCAGCTTAACAACCGGGGAGCAGTACTTC. It yields the protein CASSLTTGEQYF.

This clonotype has just a few counts. The chain couples TRBV28 to TRBJ2-3; D is unclear. This CDR3 contains 14 residues. CDR1 and CDR2 from the germline V gene are MDHEN and SYDVKM. Trimming took 2 bases from V and 6 from J, leaving 12 bases between them. CDR3: CASSLVTTGDTQYF. CDR3 sequence (DNA): TGTGCCAGCAGTTTAGTCACCACTGGGGATACGCAGTATTTT.